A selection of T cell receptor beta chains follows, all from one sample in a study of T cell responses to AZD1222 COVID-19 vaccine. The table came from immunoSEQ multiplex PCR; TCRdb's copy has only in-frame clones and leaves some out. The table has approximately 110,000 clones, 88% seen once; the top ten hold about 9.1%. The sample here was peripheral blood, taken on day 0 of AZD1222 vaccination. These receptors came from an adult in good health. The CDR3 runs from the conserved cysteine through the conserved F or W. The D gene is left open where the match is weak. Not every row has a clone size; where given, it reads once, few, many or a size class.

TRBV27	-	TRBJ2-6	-	CASSLRAGANVLTF
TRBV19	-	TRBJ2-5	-	CASIIKGSPQETQYF
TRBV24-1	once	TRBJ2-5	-	CATASGTQETQYF
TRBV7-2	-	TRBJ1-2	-	CASSLVGGIRGYTF
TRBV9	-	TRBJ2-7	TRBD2	CASSRTGGAREQYF
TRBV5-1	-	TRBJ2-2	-	CASSFVGELFF
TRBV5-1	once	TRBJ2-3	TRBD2	CASSTLGGRAGDTQYF
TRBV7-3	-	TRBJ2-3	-	CASSSHSTDTQYF
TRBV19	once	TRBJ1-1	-	CASSTGGQLTEAFF
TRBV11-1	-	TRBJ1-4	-	CASSSNPGLDEKLFF
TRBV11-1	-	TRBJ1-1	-	CASSPPMNTEAFF
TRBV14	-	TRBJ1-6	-	CASSQEEGSSYNSPLHF
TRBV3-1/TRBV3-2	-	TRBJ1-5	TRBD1	CASSRDRAVEQPQHF
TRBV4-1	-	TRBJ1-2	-	CASSQRTGENYGYTF
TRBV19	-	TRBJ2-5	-	CASRDRKETQYF
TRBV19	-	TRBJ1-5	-	CASNNPGELSNQPQHF
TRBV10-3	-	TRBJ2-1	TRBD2	CAISDPTSGSSYNEQFF
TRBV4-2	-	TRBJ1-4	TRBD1	CASSPGQGGEKLFF
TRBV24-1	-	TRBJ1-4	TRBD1	CATRGTGSTTNEKLFF
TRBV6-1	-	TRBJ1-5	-	CASSAGDSRRRLYSNQPQHF
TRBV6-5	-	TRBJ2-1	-	CASSYSNFGGRDEQFF
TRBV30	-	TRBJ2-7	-	CAWSGGGTYEQYF
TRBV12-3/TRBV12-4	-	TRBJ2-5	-	CASSFGSQETQYF
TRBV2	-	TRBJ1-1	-	CASSDLRISNTEAFF
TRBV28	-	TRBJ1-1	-	CASTDWTWEAFF
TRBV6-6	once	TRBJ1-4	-	CASSYYTPGNEKLFF
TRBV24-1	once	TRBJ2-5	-	CATPQYWETQYF
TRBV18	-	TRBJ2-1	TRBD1	CASSPVDRVPNEQFF
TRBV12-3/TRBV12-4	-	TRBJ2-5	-	CASSPNEGETQYF
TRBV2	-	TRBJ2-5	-	CASSVLGQETQYF
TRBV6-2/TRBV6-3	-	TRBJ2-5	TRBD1	CASSSSSTGGLTETQYF
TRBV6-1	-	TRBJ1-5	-	CASSEFGNHQPQHF
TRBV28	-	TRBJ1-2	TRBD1	CASTGTPRTGGRGYTF
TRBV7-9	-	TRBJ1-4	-	CASSALPGATNEKLFF
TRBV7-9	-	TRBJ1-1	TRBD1	CASSLPPGGTEAFF
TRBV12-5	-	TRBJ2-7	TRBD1	CASGFGQGVTFGEQYF
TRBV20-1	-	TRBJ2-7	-	CSASKDTNPYEQYF
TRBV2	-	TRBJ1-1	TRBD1	CATGKDRGFTEAFF
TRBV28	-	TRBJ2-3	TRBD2	CASSLGGGRADTQYF
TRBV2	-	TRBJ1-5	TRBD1	CASSDQSGTGQPQHF
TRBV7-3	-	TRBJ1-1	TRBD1	CASSPQGGQTNEAFF
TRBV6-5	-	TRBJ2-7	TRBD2	CASRPSGIQLGEQYF
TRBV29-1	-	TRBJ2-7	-	CSAGSTEQYF
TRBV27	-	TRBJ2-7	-	CASSPGYEQYF
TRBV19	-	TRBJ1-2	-	CASSSPRGYTF
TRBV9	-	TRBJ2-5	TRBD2	CASSVGGGRETQYF
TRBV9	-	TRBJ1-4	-	CASSPEGEKLFF
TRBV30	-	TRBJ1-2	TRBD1	CAWTNQGGDSYGYTF
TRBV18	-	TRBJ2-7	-	CASSKPGLTYEQYF
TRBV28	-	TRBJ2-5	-	CASSLGGAETQYF
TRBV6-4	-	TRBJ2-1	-	CASSDSRGHEQFF
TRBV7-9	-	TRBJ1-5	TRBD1	CASSLGGTDLNQPQHF
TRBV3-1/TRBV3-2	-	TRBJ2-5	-	CASRVGGKETQYF
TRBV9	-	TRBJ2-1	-	CASSVEGSGYNEQFF
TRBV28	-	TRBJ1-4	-	CASRSQNNEKLFF
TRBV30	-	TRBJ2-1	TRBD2	CAWRGSGNEQFF
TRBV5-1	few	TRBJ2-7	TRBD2	CASSLGLADYEQYF